This is a list of T cell receptor beta chains from one sample in a study of T cells in Graves' hyperthyroidism and ophthalmopathy. Using its own MiXCR run on the multiplex PCR reads, TCRdb lists one record per CDR3 protein. This sample has fewer than 450,000 distinct CDR3 sequences, with around 15% found just once. The specimen sequenced was blood. The source is a woman aged 55-69 years with Graves' ophthalmopathy. Both conserved end residues are part of each CDR3. D genes are given only for firm matches. Size tells how often a clone was seen (once, few, many) or the class of an expanded clone, and some rows leave it out.

v_call	clone_size	j_call	d_call	cdr3_aa	cdr3_nt
TRBV7-2	many	TRBJ2-1	-	CASSLWWGDSYNEQFF	TGTGCCAGCAGCTTATGGTGGGGCGATTCCTACAATGAGCAGTTCTTC
TRBV6-1	many	TRBJ1-1	-	CASRREGLTEAFF	TGTGCCAGCAGGCGGGAGGGTCTCACTGAAGCTTTCTTT
TRBV29-1	many	TRBJ2-7	-	CSVAAPLSYEQYF	TGCAGCGTTGCGGCTCCCCTCTCCTACGAGCAGTACTTC
TRBV5-1	many	TRBJ2-3	-	CASRATDTQYF	TGCGCCAGCAGAGCGACAGATACGCAGTATTTT
TRBV28	many	TRBJ2-1	-	CASRQWDEQFF	TGTGCCAGCAGGCAGTGGGATGAGCAGTTCTTC
TRBV24-1	many	TRBJ2-1	-	CATSLRGVGGDEQFF	TGTGCCACCAGTCTTCGCGGGGTCGGGGGCGATGAGCAGTTCTTC
TRBV20-1	-	TRBJ2-1	-	CSARDRGTSPNEQFF	TGCAGTGCTAGAGATCGGGGGACTTCCCCCAATGAGCAGTTCTTC
TRBV7-2	many	TRBJ2-1	TRBD2	CASTPGGLGDNEQFF	TGTGCCAGCACTCCGGGGGGGCTCGGGGACAATGAGCAGTTCTTC
TRBV20-1	-	TRBJ1-5	-	CSALRSKQPQHF	TGCAGTGCTCTCAGGTCAAAGCAGCCCCAGCATTTT
TRBV5-8	few	TRBJ2-2	-	CASSFQQGNTGELFF	TGTGCCAGCAGCTTCCAACAGGGAAACACCGGGGAGCTGTTTTTT
TRBV12-3/TRBV12-4	-	TRBJ2-5	TRBD2	CASSALAGGQETQYF	TGTGCCAGCTCCGCCCTAGCGGGGGGTCAAGAGACCCAGTACTTC
TRBV5-1	many	TRBJ1-6	-	CASSLARFYNSPLHF	TGCGCCAGCAGCTTGGCCCGGTTCTATAATTCACCCCTCCACTTT
TRBV7-9	many	TRBJ2-7	-	CASSLDPGYEQYF	TGTGCCAGCAGCTTAGACCCTGGGTACGAGCAGTACTTC
TRBV12-3/TRBV12-4	few	TRBJ1-5	-	CASSRPGYNQPQHF	TGTGCCAGCAGTAGACCAGGATATAATCAGCCCCAGCATTTT
TRBV3-1	-	TRBJ2-7	TRBD2	CASSQPGRSAYEQYF	TGTGCCAGCAGCCAACCCGGGAGGTCCGCCTACGAGCAGTACTTC
TRBV5-5	-	TRBJ1-5	-	CASSLANQPQHF	TGTGCCAGCAGCTTGGCCAACCAGCCCCAGCATTTC
TRBV28	many	TRBJ2-7	TRBD2	CASSQWAVRELEQYF	TGTGCCAGCAGTCAATGGGCGGTGCGGGAGCTCGAGCAGTACTTC
TRBV29-1	-	TRBJ1-1	-	CSVSQGDTEAFF	TGCAGCGTTTCCCAGGGAGACACTGAAGCTTTCTTT
TRBV24-1	many	TRBJ2-2	-	CATSGRLNTGELFF	TGTGCCACCAGTGGACGGTTAAACACCGGGGAGCTGTTTTTT
TRBV6-1	few	TRBJ1-2	-	CASSEGPGPYGYTF	TGTGCCAGCAGTGAAGGGCCAGGTCCCTATGGCTACACCTTC
TRBV12-3/TRBV12-4	-	TRBJ1-1	TRBD1	CASSLGTGKAFF	TGTGCCAGCAGCCTCGGGACAGGGAAAGCTTTCTTT
TRBV29-1	many	TRBJ2-3	-	CSVLRTADTQYF	TGCAGCGTCCTCCGGACCGCAGATACGCAGTATTTT
TRBV5-6	-	TRBJ2-2	-	CASSPIGVTGELFF	TGTGCCAGCAGCCCCATCGGGGTTACCGGGGAGCTGTTTTTT
TRBV19	-	TRBJ2-2	-	CASRIRTGELFF	TGTGCCAGTAGGATCAGGACCGGGGAGCTGTTTTTT
TRBV30	once	TRBJ2-2	-	CAWRAHSTGELFF	TGTGCCTGGAGGGCCCATTCCACCGGGGAGCTGTTTTTC
TRBV7-8	many	TRBJ1-1	-	CASSLEPETNTEAFF	TGTGCCAGCAGCTTAGAGCCAGAGACTAACACTGAAGCTTTCTTT